This TCR beta chain is drawn from a study of cytomegalovirus exposure and HLA in healthy donors (dated by TCRdb to the late 2010s). In terms of the full investigation: An earlier analysis of 587 of the donors reported about 260 Gb of sequence data and 100 million to 120 million unique TCR beta sequences obtained from around 190 million T cells. To predict cytomegalovirus infection status, the study combined high-throughput TCR immunosequencing, statistical association of individual TCRs with disease status, and machine learning. To study patterns of TCR occurrence, a later analysis re-analyzed previously published TCR beta repertoires from several hundred donors and added high-resolution HLA genotyping. HLA typing included class I and class II loci at four-digit resolution. Typing coverage differed by locus: A, B, C, DRB1 and DQB1 were typed in about 620-640 donors, DQA1 in 522, DPA1 in approximately 600, and DPB1 in approximately 450. To decide whether each TCR beta V gene segment behaved as functional or pseudogenic, an earlier analysis of fewer than 750 of the donors relied on high-throughput TCR beta sequencing. Rather than drawing on any new phenotypic data, the later analysis identified candidate immune exposures from TCR beta sequences and the way those sequences occurred across donors. The study was designed to test whether signatures of past pathogen exposure could be identified by cataloging public T cell receptors. All discovery cohort repertoires had been generated on a single sequencing platform. The study profiled the T cell repertoires of about 720 subjects by immunosequencing and related them to cytomegalovirus serostatus. A few DR-DQ haplotypes were treated as single units for association and clustering because of strong linkage in the cohort. Approximately 330 gigabases of sequencing data and roughly 80 million unique TCR sequences made up an early release that covered approximately 650 HLA-typed donors. Among 350 to 400 genotyped donors of the cohort, an average of 235,054 unique TCR beta nucleotide sequences were sequenced per donor, 15% to 20% of them non-productive. The genetic ancestry cluster associated with self-reported Caucasian donors included roughly four fifths of the roughly 390 genotyped donors. Genome-wide SNP genotypes for about three fifths of the roughly 700 donors were used in a later genetic analysis, which treated that subset as a discovery cohort. In addition to the first cohort of around 670 subjects, a separate validation cohort of approximately 130 different subjects was used. Donor age, sex, ethnicity and CMV serostatus were compiled alongside the repertoire data. Broad study findings and their caveats: A later genetic analysis associated a missense DCLRE1C variant with V-gene and J-gene trimming of TCR beta chains, and an independent cohort replicated the association. The presence/absence analyses assumed that sequencing depth was roughly uniform across donors, and that assumption may not be true. The classifier was reported to diagnose cytomegalovirus status with high specificity and sensitivity in both the original and validation cohorts. Because some donors lacked HLA typing at each locus, the association tests relied only on the typed subset. In this cohort, only TCR beta chains were sequenced, and detectable features were limited by the absence of alpha or paired-chain data. According to a later analysis, TCR association rates differed among HLA loci, with DRB1 alleles showing the most associated TCRs and HLA-C alleles showing the fewest. Broadly in line with IMGT annotations, most TCR beta V segments showed up in productive rearrangements about 87% or about 30% of the time in an earlier analysis of around 550 of the donors. A later analysis found that most CMV-associated TCR beta chains appeared HLA-restricted, with HLA associations seemingly driven largely by CMV exposure. A few of the identified cytomegalovirus-associated TCR beta chains were confirmed in vitro to be specific for cytomegalovirus antigens. In a later analysis, around 17,000 TCR beta sequences were associated with specific HLA alleles at a false discovery rate of 0.05. The only immune exposure information available for the cohort was CMV serostatus. When HLA alleles, especially DR and DQ, strongly co-occurred, TCR associations were difficult to assign to individual alleles. The sequencing pipeline was judged likely to have produced a cluster of highly shared sequence variants as a technical artifact. Some IMGT-functional V segments, including TRBV6-2 and TRBV6-3, could not be told apart with the 87-base-pair reads, so those segments were excluded. A further reported finding was that TCR beta sequences accurately predicted the HLA-A and HLA-B alleles for most subjects in the first cohort. While some public TCRs were present in many individuals, most TCR sequences turned up only very rarely across donors. In a later analysis, HLA-associated TCR beta chains showed more clonal expansion and lower generation probabilities than non-associated chains that were equally common. According to a later genetic analysis, donors in an Asian-associated ancestry cluster had fewer N-insertions in productive TCRs than the approximately 610-donor mean. A total of fewer than 200 TCR beta chains were listed by the study as associated with cytomegalovirus. In a later analysis, several top co-occurrence clusters were reported to appear linked to parvovirus B19, influenza, CMV and Epstein-Barr virus. Because counts were too low, seventeen rarely observed V segments, including chromosome 9 orphons, were left out of the earlier analysis of approximately 500 of the donors. Correlated functional status among segregating V segments might reflect linkage disequilibrium, but an unknown experimental factor could not be ruled out. It was suggested by the authors that the approach could potentially be generalized to other disease states and immunological phenotypes.

Library preparation employed the immunoSEQ multiplex PCR assay. The multiplex PCR relied on a mix of 60 forward primers for TCR Vbeta segments and 13 reverse primers for TCR Jbeta segments. The CDR3 region of rearranged TCR beta genes was amplified from genomic DNA with a multiplex PCR assay. Amplified TCR beta libraries were sequenced as 87-base-pair reads on the Illumina HiSeq System. The published analysis was carried out like this. A later analysis tallied tens of millions of unique TCR beta chains across the 700 or so repertoires, and around 12 million of those chains were shared by two or more donors. Raw reads were error-corrected and collapsed into unique sequences by a nearest-neighbor algorithm in which closely related sequences were merged to remove PCR and sequencing errors. To assign V, D and J gene segments, CDR3 sequences were aligned to IMGT reference sequences. For a sequence to be retained, at least a six-nucleotide match to both a V gene segment and a J gene segment was required. Rearrangements were called productive when the CDR3 lacked stop codons and stayed in frame with V and J; all others were non-productive. CDR3 was defined by IMGT convention, running from the second conserved V-encoded cysteine to the conserved J-encoded phenylalanine. The earlier analysis of 550 to 650 of the donors excluded any sequence lacking an unambiguous match to a single V gene segment. In an earlier analysis of approximately 590 of the donors, a V segment was called functional when productive rearrangements were above 56.7%, and segregating when the standard deviation between donors exceeded 5%. A statistical classification framework was developed to diagnose cytomegalovirus status using the catalog of TCR beta chain sequences. In a later analysis, V and J genes were assigned by comparing TCR nucleotide sequences against IMGT/GENE-DB human TR gene sequences. Using the TCRdist pipeline, a later analysis assigned CDR3 sequences along with most-parsimonious VDJ recombination scenarios. In a later analysis, each TCR beta chain was defined by its CDR3 amino acid sequence together with its V-gene family, and reads without a unique V-gene family were excluded. A later analysis removed 500 to 650 highly shared, low-generation-probability nucleotide sequences to deal with suspected cross-contamination and a sequencing artifact. In a later analysis, a clonal expansion index was calculated for each public chain from normalized within-repertoire ranks of inferred template counts. In a later analysis, generation probabilities were computed using a VDJ recombination model fitted to out-of-frame rearrangements, and the results were checked against IGoR. A later analysis scored TCR-TCR, TCR-HLA and TCR-CMV co-occurrence with hypergeometric tests, applying a repertoire-size bias correction to TCR pairs. In a later analysis, false discovery rates were estimated by permuting HLA or CMV assignments 20 times. In a later analysis, co-occurring TCRs were grouped using DBSCAN, and TCRdist sequence similarity was added for clustering within HLA-allele-positive subsets. Repertoires with fewer than 30,000 or more than 120,000 public chains, plus five repertoires with anomalous nucleotide sharing, were excluded from co-occurrence clustering. What TCRdb holds here is the immuneACCESS table cut down to in-frame rearrangements. Part of the clones is not present; checked against another copy, under half of the missing clones reflect an unresolved V gene, and the others are unexplained. The V and J calls and clone size come from that table; D and trimming were worked out from the DNA. Within this sample are over 200,000 clones, with almost 80% of them counted one time only. Together, the top ten hold less than 4.5% of the sample.

The CDR3 numbers 14 residues from cysteine through phenylalanine. Only the CDR3 region is kept as DNA, spanning 42 bases read in frame from base 1. Trimming leaves V shorter by 5 bases and J shorter by 5 bases, with the junction holding 9 bases beyond the gene matches. Looking up the germline V gene (reference sequence) yields CDR1 SEHNR and CDR2 FQNEAQ. The cohort comprised 550 to 700 healthy bone marrow donors. At the time of sampling, every cohort member was nominally healthy, though immune exposures that went unrecorded were likely present. The donor was CMV seronegative and belonged to the group of approximately 320 seronegative cohort members. Every donor gave a peripheral blood sample, and the peripheral blood mononuclear cells from that sample were used for TCR beta sequencing. Genomic DNA was extracted from the blood cell samples with the Qiagen DNeasy Blood Extraction Kit. There are a few counts of this clone. No antigen is known for it. Per-base quality was not reported, and no clone a single base away is much larger than it.

Sequenced input: PBMCs. The chain joins TRBV7-9 to TRBJ2-7, and 7 bases in between align with TRBD1. The TCR sequence derives from a male donor in good health and CMV-seronegative. The DNA sequence follows: TGTGCCAGCAGCCGTACAGGGGTCGGGGACGAGCAGTACTTC. The translation is CASSRTGVGDEQYF.